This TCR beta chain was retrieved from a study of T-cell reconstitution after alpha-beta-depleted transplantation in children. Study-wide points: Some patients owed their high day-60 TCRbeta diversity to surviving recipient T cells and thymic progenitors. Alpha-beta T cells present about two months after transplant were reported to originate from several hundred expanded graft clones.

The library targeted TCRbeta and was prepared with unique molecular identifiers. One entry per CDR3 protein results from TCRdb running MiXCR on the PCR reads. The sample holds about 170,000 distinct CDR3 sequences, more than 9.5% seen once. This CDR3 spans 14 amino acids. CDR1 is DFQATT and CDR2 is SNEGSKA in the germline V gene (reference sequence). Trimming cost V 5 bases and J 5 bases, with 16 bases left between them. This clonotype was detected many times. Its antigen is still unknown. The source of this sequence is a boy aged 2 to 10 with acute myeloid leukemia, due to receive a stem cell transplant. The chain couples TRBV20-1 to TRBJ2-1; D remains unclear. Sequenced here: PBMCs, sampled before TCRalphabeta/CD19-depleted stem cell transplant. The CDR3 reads CSAPRLGTNNEQFF. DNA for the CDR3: TGCAGTGCTCCCCGACTTGGAACGAACAATGAGCAGTTCTTC.